This is a list of T cell receptor beta chains from one sample in a study of long-term antiretroviral therapy in people with HIV. Sequenced by immunoSEQ multiplex PCR; TCRdb stores in-frame clones only, minus some. The repertoire holds about 50,000 clones, with about 80% as singletons. Source: unsorted PBMCs, taken 0.8 years after starting antiretroviral therapy. The receptors were sampled from a woman under 30 with HIV. The CDR3 runs from the conserved cysteine through the conserved F or W. The D gene is left open where the match is weak. Size values are once, few and many counts, or a class for expanded clones, and some rows have none.

abundance,v_gene,j_gene,d_gene,CDR3nt,CDR3aa
few,TRBV6-5,TRBJ2-2,-,TGTGCCAGCAGCCCCCTAGGGGGTGGGACCGGGGAGCTGTTTTTT,CASSPLGGGTGELFF
-,TRBV7-9,TRBJ2-3,-,TGTGCCAGCAGCTTAGGGAGGGACTCCAACACAGATACGCAGTATTTT,CASSLGRDSNTDTQYF
-,TRBV6-6,TRBJ1-2,-,TGTGCCAGCAGTTACCCGACCTTCGGGAGCTATGGCTACACCTTC,CASSYPTFGSYGYTF
-,TRBV6-1,TRBJ1-2,-,TGTGCCAGCAGTGAAATCGTAAGGGGCTCCTATGGCTACACCTTC,CASSEIVRGSYGYTF
-,TRBV27,TRBJ2-1,-,TGTGCCAGCAGTAACCGGGACCCCTGGAATGAGCAGTTCTTC,CASSNRDPWNEQFF
few,TRBV6-5,TRBJ1-5,-,TGTGCCAGCAGTTACCAGGCGGCTCCTAATCAGCCCCAGCATTTT,CASSYQAAPNQPQHF
-,TRBV7-9,TRBJ2-5,TRBD1,TGTGCCAGCAGCTTAGTACCAGGGGGCCAAGAGACCCAGTACTTC,CASSLVPGGQETQYF
few,TRBV19,TRBJ2-7,TRBD2,TGTGCCAGTAGTACGGGCGGGAGGTTGAACGAGCAGTACTTC,CASSTGGRLNEQYF
-,TRBV27,TRBJ2-1,-,TGTGCCAGCAGTTTATCGCCTAGTCCATGGAATGAGCAGTTCTTC,CASSLSPSPWNEQFF
few,TRBV4-3,TRBJ1-1,-,TGCGCCAGCAGCCCAGGCAGCAGGGACGGGAACACTGAAGCTTTCTTT,CASSPGSRDGNTEAFF
few,TRBV9,TRBJ2-1,TRBD2,TGTGCCAGCAGCGTGCTAGCGGGAGCAGAGCAGTTCTTC,CASSVLAGAEQFF